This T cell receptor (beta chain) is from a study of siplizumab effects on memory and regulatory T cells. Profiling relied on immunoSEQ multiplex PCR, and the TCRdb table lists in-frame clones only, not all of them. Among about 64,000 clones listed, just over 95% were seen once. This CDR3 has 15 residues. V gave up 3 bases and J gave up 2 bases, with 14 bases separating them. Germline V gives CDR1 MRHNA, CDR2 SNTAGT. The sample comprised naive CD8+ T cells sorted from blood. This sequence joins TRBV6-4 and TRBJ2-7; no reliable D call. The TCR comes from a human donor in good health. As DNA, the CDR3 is TGTGCCAGCAGTGAATCCGGAGCGAAACCCTACGAGCAGTACTTC. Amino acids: CASSESGAKPYEQYF.